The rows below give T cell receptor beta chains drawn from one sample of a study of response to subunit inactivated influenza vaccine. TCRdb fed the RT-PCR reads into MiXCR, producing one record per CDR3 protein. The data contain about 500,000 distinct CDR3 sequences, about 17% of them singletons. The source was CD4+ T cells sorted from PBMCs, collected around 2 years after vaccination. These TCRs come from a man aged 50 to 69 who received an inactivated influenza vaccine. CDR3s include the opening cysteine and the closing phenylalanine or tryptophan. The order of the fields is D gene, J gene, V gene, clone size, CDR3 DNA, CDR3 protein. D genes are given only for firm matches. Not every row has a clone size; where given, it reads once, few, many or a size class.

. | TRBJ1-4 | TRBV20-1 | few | TGCAGTGCTAGAGGGGGGGCTGGGGAAAAACTGTTTTTT | CSARGGAGEKLFF
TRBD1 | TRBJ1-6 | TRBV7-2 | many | TGTGCCAGCAGCTCGGGGGGGACAGGAAATAATTCACCCCTCCACTTT | CASSSGGTGNNSPLHF
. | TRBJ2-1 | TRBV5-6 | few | TGTGCCAGCAGCTTTGTGGCTACTCGGACCAATGAGCAGTTCTTC | CASSFVATRTNEQFF
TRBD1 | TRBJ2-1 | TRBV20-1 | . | TGCAGTGCTTCCTCCCGGACAGGGGACTACAATGAGCAGTTCTTC | CSASSRTGDYNEQFF
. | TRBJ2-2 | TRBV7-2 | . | TGTGCCAGCAGCTCCCTCGGGGTAACGAACACCGGGGAGCTGTTTTTT | CASSSLGVTNTGELFF
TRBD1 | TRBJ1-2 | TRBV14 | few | TGTGCCAGCAGCCAGACCAGGGGGTACTATGGCTACACCTTC | CASSQTRGYYGYTF
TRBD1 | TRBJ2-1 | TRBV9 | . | TGTGCCAGCAGCCCCCGAGCCGGGACAGGGTCCTACAATGAGCAGTTCTTC | CASSPRAGTGSYNEQFF
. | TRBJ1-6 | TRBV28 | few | TGTGCCAGCAGCCTTACAGGGATCTATAATTCACCCCTCCACTTT | CASSLTGIYNSPLHF
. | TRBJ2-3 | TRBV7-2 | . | TGTGCCAGCAGCTTTGGGGACTTCCGGACAGATACGCAGTATTTT | CASSFGDFRTDTQYF
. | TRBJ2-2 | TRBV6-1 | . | TGTGCCAGCAGTGACCCCGGGACTTCGAACACCGGGGAGCTGTTTTTT | CASSDPGTSNTGELFF
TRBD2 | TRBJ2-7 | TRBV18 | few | TGTGCCAGCTCACCGGTGACTGGAAGCGGGAGCTCTTTCGAGCAGTACTTC | CASSPVTGSGSSFEQYF
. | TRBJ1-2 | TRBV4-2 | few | TGTGCCAGCAGCCAAGACGTGCAGGGATTCTATGGCTACACCTTC | CASSQDVQGFYGYTF
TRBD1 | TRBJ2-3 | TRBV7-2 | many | TGTGCCAGCAGCTTAGTTGTAGGTCAGGGGGATGATACGCAGTATTTT | CASSLVVGQGDDTQYF
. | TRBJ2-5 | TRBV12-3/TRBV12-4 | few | TGTGCCAGCAGTTTAGCGACAGTGTACCAAGAGACCCAGTACTTC | CASSLATVYQETQYF
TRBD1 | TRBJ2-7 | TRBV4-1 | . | TGCGCCAGCAGCCCGATCCTCACAGGGGGCAAGTACGAGCAGTACTTC | CASSPILTGGKYEQYF
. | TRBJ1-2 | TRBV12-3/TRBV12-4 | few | TGTGCCAGCAGTAGGCCCGAGACGGGGAGTTATGGCTACACCTTC | CASSRPETGSYGYTF
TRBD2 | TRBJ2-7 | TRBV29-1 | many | TGCAGCGTTGAAGTAGCGGGATACGAGCAGTACTTC | CSVEVAGYEQYF
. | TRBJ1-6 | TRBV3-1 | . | TGTGCCAGCAGCCATTATTGGGCAGGGGACAATTCACCCCTCCACTTT | CASSHYWAGDNSPLHF
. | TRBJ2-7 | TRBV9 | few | TGTGCCAGCAGCCAACGTGGCAGTGGCTACGAGCAGTACTTC | CASSQRGSGYEQYF
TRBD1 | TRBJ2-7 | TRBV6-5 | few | TGTGCCAGCAGTTACTCACGACAGGGTTACTACGAGCAGTACTTC | CASSYSRQGYYEQYF